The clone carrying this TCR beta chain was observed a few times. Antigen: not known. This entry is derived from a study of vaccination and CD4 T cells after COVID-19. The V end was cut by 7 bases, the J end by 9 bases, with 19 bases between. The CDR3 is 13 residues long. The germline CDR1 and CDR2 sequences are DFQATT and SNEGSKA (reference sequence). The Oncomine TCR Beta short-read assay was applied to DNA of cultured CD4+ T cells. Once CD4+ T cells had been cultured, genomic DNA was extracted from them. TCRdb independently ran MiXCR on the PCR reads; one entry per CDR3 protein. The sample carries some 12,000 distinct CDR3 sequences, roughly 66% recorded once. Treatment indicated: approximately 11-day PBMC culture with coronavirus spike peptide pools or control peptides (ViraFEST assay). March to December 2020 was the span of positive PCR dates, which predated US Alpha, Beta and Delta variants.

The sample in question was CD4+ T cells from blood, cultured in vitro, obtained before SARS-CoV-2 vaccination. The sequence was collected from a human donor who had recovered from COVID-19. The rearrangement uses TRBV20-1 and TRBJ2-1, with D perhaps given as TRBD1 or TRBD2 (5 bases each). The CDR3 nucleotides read TGCAGTGGAGCTAGCAGGGCTCAAGGTGAGCAGTTCTTC. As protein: CSGASRAQGEQFF.